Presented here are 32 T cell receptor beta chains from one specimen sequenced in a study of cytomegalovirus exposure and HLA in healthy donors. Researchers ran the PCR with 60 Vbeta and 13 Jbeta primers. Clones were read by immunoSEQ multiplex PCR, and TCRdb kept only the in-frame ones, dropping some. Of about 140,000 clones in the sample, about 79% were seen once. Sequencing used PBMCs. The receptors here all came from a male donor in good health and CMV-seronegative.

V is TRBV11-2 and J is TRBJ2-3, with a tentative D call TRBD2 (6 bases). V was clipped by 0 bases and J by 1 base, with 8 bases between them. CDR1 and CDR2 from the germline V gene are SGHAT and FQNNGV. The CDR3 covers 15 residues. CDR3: CASSLDWGGTDTQYF. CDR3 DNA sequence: TGTGCCAGCAGCTTAGATTGGGGGGGCACAGATACGCAGTATTTT. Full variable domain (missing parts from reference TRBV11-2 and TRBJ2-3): EAGVAQSPRYKIIEKRQSVAFWCNPISGHATLYWYQQILGQGPKLLIQFQNNGVVDDSQLPKDRFSAERLKGVDSTLKIQPAKLEDSAVYLCASSLDWGGTDTQYFGPGTRLTVL.

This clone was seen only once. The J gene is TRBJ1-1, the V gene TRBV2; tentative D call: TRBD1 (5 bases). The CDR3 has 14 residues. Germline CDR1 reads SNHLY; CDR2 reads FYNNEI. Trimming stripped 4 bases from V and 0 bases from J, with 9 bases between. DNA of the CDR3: TGTGCCAGCAGTGTGGGCAGGGTGAACACTGAAGCTTTCTTT. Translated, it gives CASSVGRVNTEAFF.

As DNA, the CDR3 is TGTGCCAGCAGCTCACTCCAGGGGGCTGGGGCCAACGTCCTGACTTTC. Amino acid sequence: CASSSLQGAGANVLTF. The rearrangement links TRBV7-9 to TRBJ2-6, with 7 positions matching TRBD1. J lost 2 bases, V lost 4 bases, and 5 bases had no gene match. Germline V gene data show CDR1 as SEHNR and CDR2 as FQNEAQ (reference sequence). The CDR3 has 16 amino acids.

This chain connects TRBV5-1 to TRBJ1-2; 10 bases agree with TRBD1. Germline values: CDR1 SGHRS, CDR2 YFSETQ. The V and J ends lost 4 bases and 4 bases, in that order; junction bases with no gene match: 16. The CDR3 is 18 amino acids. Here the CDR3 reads CASSRDLGQGVVGYGYTF. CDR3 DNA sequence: TGCGCCAGCAGCAGAGACCTCGGACAGGGGGTCGTAGGCTATGGCTACACCTTC.

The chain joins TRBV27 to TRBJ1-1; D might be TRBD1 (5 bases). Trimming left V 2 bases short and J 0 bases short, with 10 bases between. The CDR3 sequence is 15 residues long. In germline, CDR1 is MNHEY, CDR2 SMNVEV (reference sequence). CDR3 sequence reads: CASSLPPGLNTEAFF. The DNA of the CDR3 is TGTGCCAGCAGTTTACCCCCAGGGCTGAACACTGAAGCTTTCTTT.

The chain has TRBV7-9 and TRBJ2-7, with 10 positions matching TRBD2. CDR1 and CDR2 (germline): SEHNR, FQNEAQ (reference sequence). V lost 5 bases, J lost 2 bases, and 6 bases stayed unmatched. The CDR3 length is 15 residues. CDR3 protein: CASSLSSGGTYEQYF. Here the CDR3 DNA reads TGTGCCAGCAGCCTGTCTAGCGGGGGAACCTACGAGCAGTACTTC.

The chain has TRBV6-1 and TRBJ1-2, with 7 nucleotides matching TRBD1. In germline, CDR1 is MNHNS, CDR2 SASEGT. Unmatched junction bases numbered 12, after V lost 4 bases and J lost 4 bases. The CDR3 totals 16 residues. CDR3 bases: TGTGCCAGCAGTGCTTACCCACAGGGGACTGGCTATGGCTACACCTTC. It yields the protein CASSAYPQGTGYGYTF.

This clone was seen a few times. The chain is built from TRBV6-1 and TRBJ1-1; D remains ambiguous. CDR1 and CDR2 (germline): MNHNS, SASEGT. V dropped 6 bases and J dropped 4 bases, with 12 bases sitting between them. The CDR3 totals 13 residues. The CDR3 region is CASSAGWSTEAFF. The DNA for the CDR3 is TGTGCCAGCAGCGCTGGTTGGAGCACTGAAGCTTTCTTT.

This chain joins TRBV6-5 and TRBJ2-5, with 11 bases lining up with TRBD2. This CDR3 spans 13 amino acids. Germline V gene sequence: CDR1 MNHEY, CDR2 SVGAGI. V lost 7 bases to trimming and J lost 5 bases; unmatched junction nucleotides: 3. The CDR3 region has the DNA TGTGCCAGCAATTTAGCGGGAGGGGAGACCCAGTACTTC. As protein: CASNLAGGETQYF.

The CDR3 sequence: CASSALQGKQFF. CDR3 nucleotides: TGTGCCAGTAGTGCCCTACAGGGGAAGCAGTTCTTC. The genes are TRBV19 and TRBJ2-1; TRBD1 agrees at 7 bases. With V trimmed by 5 bases and J by 11 bases, 6 bases remained unmatched. Germline CDR1 is LNHDA and CDR2 is SQIVND (reference sequence). This CDR3 region has 12 residues.

CDR3 residues: CASSTSVWTGGGGYTF. The DNA of the CDR3 is TGTGCCAGCAGCACTTCCGTATGGACAGGGGGCGGCGGCTACACCTTC. J is TRBJ1-2 and V is TRBV5-6, with 11 positions matching TRBD1. V lost 4 bases to trimming and J lost 8 bases; unmatched junction nucleotides: 13. Germline loops: CDR1 SGHDT, CDR2 YYEEEE. The length of the CDR3 is 16 residues. Supplemented by reference TRBV5-6 and TRBJ1-2, the full variable domain reads DAGVTQSPTHLIKTRGQQVTLRCSPKSGHDTVSWYQQALGQGPQFIFQYYEEEERQRGNFPDRFSGHQFPNYSSELNVNALLLGDSALYLCASSTSVWTGGGGYTFGSGTRLTVV.

The CDR3 sequence is CASSLAGRQFEAFF. CDR3 in DNA: TGTGCCAGCAGCTTGGCGGGTAGACAGTTTGAAGCTTTCTTT. V and J are TRBV5-4 and TRBJ1-1; possible D gene TRBD1, 5 bases. The germline V gene has CDR1 SGHNT and CDR2 YYREEE (reference sequence). Trimming shortened V by 0 bases and J by 7 bases, and 13 bases separated the two germline ends. This CDR3 contains 14 residues.

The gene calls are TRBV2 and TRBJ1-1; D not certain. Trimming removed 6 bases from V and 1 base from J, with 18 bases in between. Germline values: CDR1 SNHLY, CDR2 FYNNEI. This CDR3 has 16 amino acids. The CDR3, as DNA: TGTGCCAGCAGCTTGGAAGGAGGGCTTGGGAACACTGAAGCTTTCTTT. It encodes CASSLEGGLGNTEAFF.

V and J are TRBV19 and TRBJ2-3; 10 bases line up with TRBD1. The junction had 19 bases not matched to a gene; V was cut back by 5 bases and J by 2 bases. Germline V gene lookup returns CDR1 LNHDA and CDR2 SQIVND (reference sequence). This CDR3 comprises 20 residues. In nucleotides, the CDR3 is TGTGCCAGTAGTGTCTTGGGGACAGGGGCCGCGACCCTCCCCACAGATACGCAGTATTTT. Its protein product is CASSVLGTGAATLPTDTQYF.

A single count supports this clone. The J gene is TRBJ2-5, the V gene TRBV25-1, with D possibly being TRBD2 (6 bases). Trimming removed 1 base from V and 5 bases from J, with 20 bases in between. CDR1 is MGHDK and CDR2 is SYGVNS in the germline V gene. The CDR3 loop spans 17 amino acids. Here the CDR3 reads CASSELGRGAGKETQYF. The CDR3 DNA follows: TGTGCCAGCAGTGAATTGGGGCGCGGTGCGGGAAAGGAGACCCAGTACTTC.

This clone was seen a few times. In DNA, the CDR3 is TGTGCCAGCTCACTGGGGACTGCTGATACCCCCTACGAGCAGTACTTC. It is translated as CASSLGTADTPYEQYF. The chain links TRBV18 to TRBJ2-7; possibly TRBD2 for D (6 bases). With 4 bases removed from V and 2 bases from J, the gap between germline ends came to 18 bases. This CDR3 is built from 16 residues. Germline CDR1 and CDR2: KGHSH and LQKENI.

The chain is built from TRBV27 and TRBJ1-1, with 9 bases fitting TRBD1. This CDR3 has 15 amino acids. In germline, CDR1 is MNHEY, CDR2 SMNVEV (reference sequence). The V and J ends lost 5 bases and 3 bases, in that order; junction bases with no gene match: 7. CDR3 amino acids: CASSPGQGLYTEAFF. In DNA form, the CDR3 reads TGTGCCAGCAGTCCAGGACAGGGGTTATACACTGAAGCTTTCTTT.

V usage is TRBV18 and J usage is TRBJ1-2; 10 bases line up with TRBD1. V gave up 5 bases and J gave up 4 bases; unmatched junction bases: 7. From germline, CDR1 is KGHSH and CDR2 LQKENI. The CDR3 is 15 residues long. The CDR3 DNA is TGTGCCAGCTCAAGAACCGGGACAGGGGTCTATGGCTACACCTTC. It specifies CASSRTGTGVYGYTF.

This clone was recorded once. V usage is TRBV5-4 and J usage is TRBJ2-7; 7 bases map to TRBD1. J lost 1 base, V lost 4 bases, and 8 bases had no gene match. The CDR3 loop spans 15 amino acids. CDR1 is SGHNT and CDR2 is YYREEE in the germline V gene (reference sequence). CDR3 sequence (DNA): TGTGCCAGCAGCCCTGGGACAGCTACATCCTACGAGCAGTACTTC. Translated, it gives CASSPGTATSYEQYF.

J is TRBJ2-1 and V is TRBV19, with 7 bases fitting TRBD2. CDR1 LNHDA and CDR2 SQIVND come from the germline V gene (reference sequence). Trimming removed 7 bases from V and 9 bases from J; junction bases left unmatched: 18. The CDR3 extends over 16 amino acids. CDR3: CASTPVATSMKGEQFF. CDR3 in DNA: TGTGCCAGTACCCCTGTGGCGACTAGCATGAAGGGTGAGCAGTTCTTC.

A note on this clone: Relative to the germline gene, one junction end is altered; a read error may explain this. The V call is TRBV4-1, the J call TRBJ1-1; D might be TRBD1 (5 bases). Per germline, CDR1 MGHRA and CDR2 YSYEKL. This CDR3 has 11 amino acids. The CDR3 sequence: CASSQVGPRVF. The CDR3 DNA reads TGCGCCAGCAGCCAAGTGGGGCCTAGGGTCTTT.

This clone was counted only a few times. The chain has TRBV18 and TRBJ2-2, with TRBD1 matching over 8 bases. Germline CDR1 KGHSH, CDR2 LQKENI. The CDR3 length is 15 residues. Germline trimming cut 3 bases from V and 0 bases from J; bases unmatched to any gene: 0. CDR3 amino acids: CASSPRGPNTGELFF. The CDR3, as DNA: TGTGCCAGCTCACCCAGGGGGCCGAACACCGGGGAGCTGTTTTTT.

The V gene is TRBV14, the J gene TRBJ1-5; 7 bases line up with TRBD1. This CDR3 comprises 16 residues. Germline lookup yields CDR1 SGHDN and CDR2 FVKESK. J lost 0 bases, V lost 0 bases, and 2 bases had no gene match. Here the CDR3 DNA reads TGTGCCAGCAGCCAAGAAGGGACAGTTAGCAATCAGCCCCAGCATTTT. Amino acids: CASSQEGTVSNQPQHF.

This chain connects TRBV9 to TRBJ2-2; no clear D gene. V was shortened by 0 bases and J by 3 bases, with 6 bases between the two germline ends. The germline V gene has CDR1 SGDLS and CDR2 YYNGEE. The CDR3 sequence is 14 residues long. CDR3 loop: CASSVGGYTGELFF. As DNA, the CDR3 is TGTGCCAGCAGCGTAGGCGGTTACACCGGGGAGCTGTTTTTT.

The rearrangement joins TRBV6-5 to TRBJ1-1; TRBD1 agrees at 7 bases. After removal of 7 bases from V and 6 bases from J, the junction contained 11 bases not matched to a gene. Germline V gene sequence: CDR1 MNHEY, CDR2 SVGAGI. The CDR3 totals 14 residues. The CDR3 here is CASIPGTVGSEAFF. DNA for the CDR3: TGTGCCAGCATCCCTGGGACAGTAGGCTCTGAAGCTTTCTTT.

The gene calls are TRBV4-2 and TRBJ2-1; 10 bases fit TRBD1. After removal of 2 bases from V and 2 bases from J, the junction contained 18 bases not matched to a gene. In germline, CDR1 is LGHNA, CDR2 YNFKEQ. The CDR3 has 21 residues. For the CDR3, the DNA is TGTGCCAGCAGCCAACGTTGGGGCGGGACAGGGGAAGATATCACCTACAATGAGCAGTTCTTC. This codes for CASSQRWGGTGEDITYNEQFF.

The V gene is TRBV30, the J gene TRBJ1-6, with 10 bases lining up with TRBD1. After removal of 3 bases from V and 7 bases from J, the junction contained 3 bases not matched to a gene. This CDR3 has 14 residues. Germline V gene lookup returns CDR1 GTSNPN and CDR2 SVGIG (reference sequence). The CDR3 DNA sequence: TGTGCCTGGAGGCTGGGACAGGGGAATTCACCCCTCCACTTT. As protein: CAWRLGQGNSPLHF.

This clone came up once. The CDR3 loop is CASSPLTDRVPYEQYF. The CDR3 nucleotides read TGTGCCAGCAGCCCACTAACGGACAGGGTCCCCTACGAGCAGTACTTC. V gene TRBV5-4 combines with J gene TRBJ2-7; 8 bases match TRBD1. The CDR3 covers 16 residues. CDR1 is SGHNT, CDR2 YYREEE, per germline (reference sequence). V shed 4 bases, J shed 2 bases, and the junction held 11 bases outside the gene matches.

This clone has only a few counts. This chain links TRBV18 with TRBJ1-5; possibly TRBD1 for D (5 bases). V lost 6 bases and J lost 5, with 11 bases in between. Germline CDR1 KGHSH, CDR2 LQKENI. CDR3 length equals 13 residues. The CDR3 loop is CASSLQGDQPQHF. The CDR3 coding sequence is TGTGCCAGCTCTCTCCAAGGGGATCAGCCCCAGCATTTT.

CDR3 sequence: CASSLGGGAYGYTF. The CDR3 DNA reads TGTGCCAGCAGCTTAGGCGGCGGAGCCTATGGCTACACCTTC. The chain has TRBV7-2 and TRBJ1-2; D remains ambiguous. CDR1 and CDR2 from the germline V gene are SGHTA and FQGNSA. V lost 1 base, J lost 4 bases, and 10 bases lay in between. The CDR3 consists of 14 residues.

CDR3 DNA: TGTGCCAGTAGGGACAAGGTGAATTCACCCCTCCACTTT. It yields the protein CASRDKVNSPLHF. The rearrangement links TRBV19 to TRBJ1-6; the D gene is possibly TRBD1 (5 bases). V dropped 6 bases and J dropped 7 bases, with 10 bases sitting between them. This CDR3 spans 13 amino acids. Per germline, CDR1 LNHDA and CDR2 SQIVND (reference sequence).

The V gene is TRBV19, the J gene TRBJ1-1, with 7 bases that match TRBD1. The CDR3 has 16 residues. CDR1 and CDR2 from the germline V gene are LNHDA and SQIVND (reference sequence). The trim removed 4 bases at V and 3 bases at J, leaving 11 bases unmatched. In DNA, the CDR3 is TGTGCCAGTAGTAGGGGGACAGTACAGGAGTACACTGAAGCTTTCTTT. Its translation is CASSRGTVQEYTEAFF.